This T cell receptor beta chain is drawn from a study of blood T cells in healthy people across ages (dated by TCRdb to the mid-2010s). Regarding the research as a whole: In model experiments, template switching captured roughly one uniquely barcoded TCR beta cDNA molecule for every two T cells. Using deep sequencing normalized with unique cDNA molecular identifiers, the study measured how TCR beta repertoire diversity changes with age. The donors were divided into four age groups: young (average roughly 15 years), middle-aged (approximately 41), aged (approximately 62) and long-lived (about 79). To avoid experimental bias, donors of different ages were distributed randomly across sequencing lanes. Using the same blood draw, the study looked at two additional independent replicas of 1 million unique cDNA reads for two donors, one aged 18 to 30 and the other aged 80 or older. The paper's findings and limits, for the study overall: As age increased, observed TCR beta diversity per million T cells dropped in a roughly linear way, and a significant reduction was already evident by age 40. Observed TCR beta diversity correlated strongly with the percentage of naive T cells measured by flow cytometry. Conclusive comparison of naive and antigen-experienced compartments was prevented by the profiling of bulk unsorted PBMCs. Estimates of total diversity from one million sequenced T cells were regarded as lower bounds and underestimates. Donor CMV infection status was unknown, potentially confounding age-related changes in expanded clonotypes. Compared with the aged group, more naive CD4+ T cells, fewer expanded clones and increased TCR diversity were shown by the long-lived group, suggesting age selection.

There are a few counts of this clonotype. Its antigen is still unknown. No quality values exist for individual bases; no much larger clone is one base distant. The CDR3, from cysteine to phenylalanine, totals 13 residues. Just CDR3 DNA is preserved here, 39 bases in frame from base 1. Trimming leaves V shorter by 4 bases and J shorter by 5 bases, with the junction holding 4 bases beyond the gene matches. CDR1 and CDR2 are drawn from the germline V gene: SGHRS, YFSETQ. Donors were roughly 40 systemically healthy Caucasian individuals from Russia aged 6 to 90 years. Each donor gave 8 to 10 milliliters of peripheral blood, drawn into EDTA-treated Vacutainer tubes. Ficoll-Paque density-gradient centrifugation was used to isolate PBMCs, with at least 7 million per sample. Trizol reagent was used to extract total RNA from PBMCs, with at least 6 micrograms per sample. The percentages of naive CD45RAhigh/CD27high T cells were determined by flow cytometry on a PBMC aliquot from every donor.

Libraries were built with 5' RACE. TCRdb lists the instrument as Illumina HiSeq 2500. A second roughly 6 to 11 cycle PCR used a sample-barcoded 5' primer and a J-beta primer mix. Each TCR beta cDNA molecule received a unique molecular identifier from a template-switch 5' adaptor carrying 12 random nucleotides. Each sample yielded at least 3 million CDR3-containing paired-end reads. All of the RNA was converted into first-strand cDNA using the Mint cDNA synthesis kit, with a TRBC-specific oligonucleotide serving as the primer. After uracil-DNA glycosylase treatment, a first 18-cycle PCR used universal primers M1SS and BC2_uni_R on all cDNA. As for the original processing: Normalization of each sample was performed by random selection of 1 million high-quality reads, each carrying a distinct molecular identifier. Instead of being binned into consensus sequences, reads with shared molecular identifiers were discarded. MiTCR, set to a Q25 quality threshold and the strictest error-elimination algorithm, was used for CDR3 identification, clonotype clustering and error correction. A nonparametric unseen species model using Euler transformation provided a lower-bound estimate of total TCR beta diversity. TCRdb took the public reads, trimmed them with fastp at Q25, ran MiXCR for clone calling and kept in-frame beta chains. Each entry is one CDR3 protein sequence, shown with its most common DNA and genes. It is TCRdb's table, rather than the study itself, that gives the V and J calls and clone size. The sample yields roughly 790,000 distinct CDR3 sequences; roughly 45% were counted once. Of the sample, less than 25% falls within the top ten clones.

The clonotype was recovered from an older woman in good health. The chain joins TRBV5-1 to TRBJ1-1; 8 of the junction bases match TRBD1. Material for sequencing was blood. The CDR3 in this case is CASSGQGETEAFF. The DNA reads TGCGCCAGCAGCGGACAGGGAGAAACTGAAGCTTTCTTT.